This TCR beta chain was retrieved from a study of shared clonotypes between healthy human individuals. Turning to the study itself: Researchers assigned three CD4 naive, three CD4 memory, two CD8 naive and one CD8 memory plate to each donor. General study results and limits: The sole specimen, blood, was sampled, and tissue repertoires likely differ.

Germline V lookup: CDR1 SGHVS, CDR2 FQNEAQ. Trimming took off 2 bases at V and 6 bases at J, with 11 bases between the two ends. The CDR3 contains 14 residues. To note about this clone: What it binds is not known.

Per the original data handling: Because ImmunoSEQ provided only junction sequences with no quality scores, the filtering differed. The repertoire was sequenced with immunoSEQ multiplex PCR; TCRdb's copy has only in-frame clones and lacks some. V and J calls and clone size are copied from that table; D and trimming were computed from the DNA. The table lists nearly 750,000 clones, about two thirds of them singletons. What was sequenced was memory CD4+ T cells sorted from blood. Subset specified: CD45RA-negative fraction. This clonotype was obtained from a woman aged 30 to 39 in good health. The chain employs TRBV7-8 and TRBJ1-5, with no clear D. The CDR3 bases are TGTGCCAGCAGCTTATATAAGGGCGGTCAGCCCCAGCATTTT. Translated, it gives CASSLYKGGQPQHF.